Listed here are 2 T cell receptor beta chains from one sample, sequenced in a study of OX40 agonist ivuxolimab in advanced cancers. The repertoire was sequenced with immunoSEQ multiplex PCR; TCRdb's copy has only in-frame clones and lacks some. The sample lists 50,000 to 55,000 clones, roughly nine tenths occurring once. The starting material was CD4+ or CD8+ T cells sorted from blood, obtained in a trial of the OX40 agonist ivuxolimab. The origin of the receptors is an adult with an advanced solid tumor such as melanoma, head and neck, liver or kidney cancer.

This rearrangement joins TRBV6-6 to TRBJ2-1, with 11 bases fitting TRBD1. From germline, CDR1 is MNHNY and CDR2 SVGAGI (reference sequence). V was pared by 6 bases and J by 7 bases, with 5 bases of the junction left unmatched. This CDR3 region has 14 residues. Written as DNA, the CDR3 is TGTGCCAGCAGCGGACAGGGGGCGCGAAATGAGCAGTTCTTC. Its translation is CASSGQGARNEQFF.

The chain couples TRBV4-2 to TRBJ1-5; unclear D gene. This CDR3 comprises 14 residues. Trimming took 0 bases from V and 5 from J, leaving 8 bases between them. Germline V lookup: CDR1 LGHNA, CDR2 YNFKEQ. The CDR3 here is CASSQDWRDQPQHF. For the CDR3, the DNA is TGTGCCAGCAGCCAAGATTGGAGAGATCAGCCCCAGCATTTT.